This entry lists 5 T cell receptor beta chains sequenced from one sample in a study of T cells in Graves' hyperthyroidism and ophthalmopathy (dated by TCRdb to about 2019). Libraries were prepared through multiplex PCR. Sequencing relied on an Illumina HiSeq 2000. The TCR beta CDR3 regions were amplified from the RNA transcripts. For the first round of RT-PCR on the TCR CDR3, the HTBI primer set was used together with the Qiagen OneStep RT-PCR kit. TCRdb reprocessed the public reads (quality trimming at Q25 with fastp, clone calling with MiXCR) and kept in-frame beta chains. Rows are unified per CDR3 protein, each entry keeping the most common DNA and genes. The sample records around 600,000 distinct CDR3 sequences, more than 15% of which are singletons. The ten top clones hold under 3.5% of the sample. Material: blood. The receptors were sampled from a woman aged 40 to 49 with Graves' ophthalmopathy.

This clonotype was counted ten times or more. The CDR3 region is CASSPRTYQETQYF. The CDR3 DNA follows: TGTGCCAGCTCCCCGCGGACGTACCAAGAGACCCAGTACTTC. The chain employs TRBV3-1 and TRBJ2-5, with no clear D. V dropped 8 bases and J dropped 0 bases, with 13 bases sitting between them. The CDR3 spans 14 residues. From germline, CDR1 is LGHDT and CDR2 YNNKEL (reference sequence).

There are a few counts of this clonotype. This sequence joins TRBV15 and TRBJ2-7; D uncertain. This CDR3 region has 14 residues. Germline V gene lookup returns CDR1 LNHNV and CDR2 YYDKDF (reference sequence). The ends were cut back, 0 bases at V and 5 bases at J, with 11 bases in the middle. The CDR3 coding sequence is TGTGCCACCAGCAGAGAGACGGTTGCCAACGAGCAGTACTTC. This codes for CATSRETVANEQYF.

This clonotype was recorded a few times. J is TRBJ1-2 and V is TRBV28; D gene unclear. The CDR3 is 15 amino acids. V shed 6 bases and J shed 12 bases, with 26 bases lying between them. Germline CDR1 MDHEN, CDR2 SYDVKM. The CDR3 DNA reads TGTGCCAGCAGGGATACGACCTCCGGGATCCCGCGTCACACCTTC. This translates into CASRDTTSGIPRHTF.

The chain links TRBV19 to TRBJ2-7, with 9 bases fitting TRBD1. Germline V gives CDR1 LNHDA, CDR2 SQIVND (reference sequence). The CDR3 is 14 residues long. V trimming: 6 bases; J trimming: 9 bases; junction bases outside the gene matches: 12. The CDR3 DNA is TGTGCCAGTAGCCCGGGACAGGGACTACGAGGGCAGTACTTC. Amino acids: CASSPGQGLRGQYF.

The V and J genes are TRBV2 and TRBJ2-1, with 7 bases lining up with TRBD2. The germline CDR1 and CDR2 sequences are SNHLY and FYNNEI. After removal of 8 bases from V and 3 bases from J, the junction contained 16 bases not matched to a gene. The CDR3 spans 17 residues. The DNA of the CDR3 is TGTGCCAGCGGCCGTGGCCCTACTAGCGAAAACTACAATGAGCAGTTCTTC. Its protein product is CASGRGPTSENYNEQFF.